These 17 T cell receptor beta chains were all obtained from the same sample, sequenced in a study of CD8 T cells in ankylosing spondylitis. TCRdb called the 5' RACE reads again in MiXCR, with one record for every CDR3 protein. Among about 140,000 distinct CDR3 sequences listed, 8% to 9% were seen once. Sequenced material: synovial fluid, either unsorted or a sorted T cell fraction (not recorded which). Every receptor here comes from a male donor with ankylosing spondylitis.

This clonotype appeared many times. The chain carries TRBV6-5 and TRBJ2-3, with unresolved D. CDR3 length: 14 residues. Germline loops: CDR1 MNHEY, CDR2 SVGAGI. V lost 2 bases and J lost 7, with 13 bases in between. The CDR3 sequence: CASSYHLDQHTQYF. CDR3 bases: TGTGCCAGCAGTTACCACCTGGACCAGCATACGCAGTATTTT.

This clonotype was observed a few times. This sequence joins TRBV20-1 and TRBJ1-6; 7 nucleotides match TRBD1. Germline V gives CDR1 DFQATT, CDR2 SNEGSKA (reference sequence). The trim removed 1 base at V and 3 bases at J, leaving 9 bases unmatched. The CDR3 extends over 17 amino acids. In nucleotides, the CDR3 is TGCAGTGCTAGAGGTCGAACAGGGGACCTCTATAATTCACCCCTCCACTTT. Translating gives CSARGRTGDLYNSPLHF.

The chain employs TRBV12-3 or TRBV12-4 and TRBJ2-5; possibly TRBD1 for D (8 bases). The CDR3 is 14 residues long. Trimming cost V 6 bases and J 4 bases, with 15 bases left between them. The CDR3 DNA is TGTGCCAGCAGGAAAACAGGGGGGGGAGAGACCCAGTACTTC. Protein: CASRKTGGGETQYF.

This clonotype was counted at least ten times. The chain links TRBV6-5 to TRBJ1-5, with TRBD1 as a possible D gene (5 bases). The ends were cut back, 2 bases at V and 2 bases at J, with 7 bases in the middle. The CDR3 runs 14 residues. CDR1 is MNHEY, CDR2 SVGAGI, per germline. DNA of the CDR3: TGTGCCAGCAGTTACGCCAGGGGCAATCAGCCCCAGCATTTT. It is translated as CASSYARGNQPQHF.

At least ten counts were recorded for this clonotype. This chain uses TRBV28 with TRBJ2-1; D is possibly TRBD1 (6 bases). Germline V gives CDR1 MDHEN, CDR2 SYDVKM. This CDR3 comprises 16 residues. Trimming pared 9 bases from V and 0 bases from J, leaving 18 bases between. The DNA of the CDR3 is TGTGCCAGTAAAACAAAGCAGGGGTTCTCCTACAATGAGCAGTTCTTC. It yields the protein CASKTKQGFSYNEQFF.

This clonotype was counted only a few times. The chain is built from TRBV5-1 and TRBJ2-3; the match to TRBD2 covers 12 bases. With 4 bases clipped from V and 0 bases from J, the junction kept 6 bases outside the gene matches. The CDR3 sequence is 17 residues long. The germline V gene has CDR1 SGHRS and CDR2 YFSETQ. The CDR3 sequence is CASSAGLAGSSTDTQYF. The CDR3 nucleotides read TGCGCCAGCAGCGCGGGACTAGCGGGTTCTAGCACAGATACGCAGTATTTT.

V gene TRBV6-1 combines with J gene TRBJ1-2; 10 bases match TRBD1. Germline loops: CDR1 MNHNS, CDR2 SASEGT. The CDR3 consists of 14 residues. With 4 bases clipped from V and 5 bases from J, the junction kept 4 bases outside the gene matches. CDR3 sequence: CASSGQGAAYGYTF. The CDR3 nucleotides read TGTGCCAGCAGTGGACAGGGGGCGGCATATGGCTACACCTTC.

This clonotype was found a few times. The genes are TRBV7-2 and TRBJ1-1; D is ambiguous. There are 17 residues in the CDR3. The ends were cut back, 1 base at V and 0 bases at J, with 15 bases in the middle. Looked up from germline, CDR1 is SGHTA and CDR2 is FQGNSA. The CDR3 region is CASSLGAGLAMNTEAFF. In DNA, the CDR3 is TGTGCCAGCAGCTTAGGGGCTGGGCTAGCAATGAACACTGAAGCTTTCTTT.

This clonotype was detected a few times. J is TRBJ2-3 and V is TRBV20-1; 8 nucleotides match TRBD2. CDR1 DFQATT and CDR2 SNEGSKA come from the germline V gene (reference sequence). The CDR3 runs to 16 residues. The V and J ends lost 6 bases and 4 bases, in that order; junction bases with no gene match: 15. This CDR3 reads CSAPSRRSGSPDTQYF. The CDR3 DNA sequence: TGCAGTGCCCCCTCCCGCCGCAGCGGGAGCCCAGATACGCAGTATTTT.

This clonotype has ten or more counts. The chain is built from TRBV4-2 and TRBJ1-4, with D possibly being TRBD1 (5 bases). V gave up 0 bases and J gave up 7 bases, with 6 bases separating them. Per germline, CDR1 LGHNA and CDR2 YNFKEQ. This CDR3 comprises 13 residues. This CDR3 is CASSQDRGEKLFF. CDR3 DNA sequence: TGTGCCAGCAGCCAAGATAGGGGTGAAAAACTGTTTTTT.

A few counts support this clonotype. The rearrangement links TRBV27 to TRBJ2-3; D is perhaps TRBD2 (5 bases). CDR1 and CDR2 (germline): MNHEY, SMNVEV (reference sequence). Trimming cost V 5 bases and J 2 bases, with 17 bases left between them. CDR3 size: 16 residues. CDR3 protein: CASSPLTTDYTDTQYF. The CDR3 nucleotides read TGTGCCAGCAGTCCACTTACAACCGACTACACAGATACGCAGTATTTT.

This clonotype was seen many times. The gene calls are TRBV5-1 and TRBJ2-6; 8 bases fit TRBD1. The V segment lost 3 bases and the J segment 1 base; nucleotides outside the gene matches: 12. CDR1 and CDR2 from the germline V gene are SGHRS and YFSETQ. The CDR3 extends over 19 amino acids. The CDR3 here is CASSSGQGQPHSGANVLTF. CDR3 DNA: TGCGCCAGCAGCTCCGGACAGGGCCAGCCCCATTCTGGGGCCAACGTCCTGACTTTC.

This clonotype was recorded a few times. This sequence joins TRBV20-1 and TRBJ1-5, with D unclear. This CDR3 contains 14 residues. CDR1 and CDR2 from the germline V gene are DFQATT and SNEGSKA (reference sequence). With 8 bases removed from V and 1 base from J, the gap between germline ends came to 15 bases. The CDR3 DNA reads TGCAGTTCGCTCATGCTGCGGAGCAATCAGCCCCAGCATTTT. Its protein is CSSLMLRSNQPQHF.

A note on this clonotype: Germline and junction disagree at one end, which may indicate a read error. V is TRBV20-1 and J is TRBJ1-2; a possible D gene is TRBD1 (6 bases). This CDR3 region has 10 residues. The germline V gene has CDR1 DFQATT and CDR2 SNEGSKA (reference sequence). In DNA, the CDR3 is TGCAGTGCGGTGACCGGGGGCCAGGCCTTC. Protein sequence: CSAVTGGQAF.

The V call is TRBV5-6, the J call TRBJ1-5; D is perhaps TRBD1 (5 bases). This CDR3 spans 14 amino acids. The V gene's germline CDR1 is SGHDT and CDR2 YYEEEE. Deletions cut 2 bases from V and 5 bases from J, with 11 bases between. The DNA of the CDR3 is TGTGCCAGCAGCTTCGCAAGGGGCCATCAGCCCCAGCATTTT. Translated, it gives CASSFARGHQPQHF.

The table lists this clonotype with many counts. The chain joins TRBV5-1 to TRBJ1-5, with D hard to call. CDR1 and CDR2 from the germline V gene are SGHRS and YFSETQ. This CDR3 has 15 amino acids. V was clipped by 0 bases and J by 7 bases, with 14 bases between them. CDR3 loop: CASSLGVRRVQPQHF. The CDR3 DNA is TGCGCCAGCAGCTTGGGAGTTAGGAGGGTCCAGCCCCAGCATTTT.

This clonotype is classed as medium-sized. The gene calls are TRBV5-1 and TRBJ1-1; D ambiguous. CDR3 length: 14 residues. V lost 1 base, J lost 5 bases, and 12 bases lay in between. CDR1 is SGHRS, CDR2 YFSETQ, per germline. CDR3 bases: TGCGCCAGCAGCTTGCGGTCCGGGGAGACTGAAGCTTTCTTT. Amino acid sequence: CASSLRSGETEAFF.